One and the same sample provided the 25 T cell receptor beta chains below, sequenced in a study. In TCRdb, the RT-PCR reads were re-called with MiXCR into one record per CDR3 protein. The sample contains 550,000 to 750,000 distinct CDR3 sequences, approximately 15% of which appear only once. Sequenced sample: memory CD4+ T cells from blood. These receptors were collected from a female donor in good health, serving as a healthy control.

The rearrangement uses TRBV7-8 and TRBJ1-6, with D hard to call. This CDR3 contains 13 residues. V gave up 7 bases and J gave up 8 bases, with 12 bases separating them. CDR1 and CDR2 (germline): SGHVS, FQNEAQ. The DNA for the CDR3 is TGTGCCAGCACCCCCCGGTTGGATTCACCCCTCCACTTT. Translated, it gives CASTPRLDSPLHF.

Ten or more counts support this clonotype. CDR3 loop: CASRKDTSRNIQYF. Written as DNA, the CDR3 is TGTGCCAGCCGGAAAGACACCTCCCGAAACATTCAGTACTTC. The chain links TRBV12-3 or TRBV12-4 to TRBJ2-4, with D unclear. Trimming took off 8 bases at V and 6 bases at J, with 17 bases between the two ends. CDR3 length: 14 amino acids.

The J gene is TRBJ2-7, the V gene TRBV3-1; possible D gene TRBD2, 5 bases. The CDR3 consists of 14 residues. V lost 1 base and J lost 5, with 12 bases in between. The germline gives CDR1 LGHDT, CDR2 YNNKEL (reference sequence). CDR3 loop: CASSQGPDSDEQYF. The CDR3 DNA sequence: TGTGCCAGCAGCCAAGGGCCGGACTCAGACGAGCAGTACTTC.

The sample holds a few counts of this clonotype. The chain uses TRBV7-9 and TRBJ1-1; the match to TRBD1 covers 7 bases. Germline V gene data show CDR1 as SEHNR and CDR2 as FQNEAQ (reference sequence). This CDR3 spans 14 amino acids. Trimming removed 5 bases from V and 1 base from J; junction bases left unmatched: 4. The CDR3 region has the DNA TGTGCCAGCAGCAAGGGGACAGAGAACACTGAAGCTTTCTTT. Protein sequence: CASSKGTENTEAFF.

This rearrangement joins TRBV19 to TRBJ2-2, with TRBD1 matching 7 bases. This CDR3 is built from 15 residues. Germline CDR1 LNHDA, CDR2 SQIVND (reference sequence). V lost 6 bases to trimming and J lost 3 bases; unmatched junction nucleotides: 7. CDR3 coding DNA: TGTGCCAGTAGGAACCCAGACAGGGACACCGGGGAGCTGTTTTTT. Translated, it gives CASRNPDRDTGELFF.

This clonotype was found many times. The chain recombines TRBV9 with TRBJ2-6; D ambiguous. Per the germline V gene, CDR1 is SGDLS and CDR2 is YYNGEE. Trimming stripped 4 bases from V and 4 bases from J, with 12 bases between. This CDR3 region has 15 residues. The CDR3 nucleotides are TGTGCCAGCAGCTTAGATCTTTCAGGGGCCAACGTCCTGACTTTC. Translation gives CASSLDLSGANVLTF.

This clonotype was observed many times. V and J are TRBV5-1 and TRBJ2-2; TRBD2 matches at 11 bases. V was pared by 5 bases and J by 10 bases, with 10 bases of the junction left unmatched. Germline CDR1 and CDR2: SGHRS and YFSETQ. The CDR3 is 15 amino acids. The chain's CDR3 is CASRETSGATTELFF. In DNA, the CDR3 is TGCGCCAGCAGAGAGACTAGCGGGGCCACCACGGAGCTGTTTTTT.

This clonotype showed up many times. The chain uses TRBV6-5 and TRBJ2-7, with D perhaps given as TRBD1 or TRBD2 (5 bases each). CDR1 MNHEY and CDR2 SVGAGI come from the germline V gene. The V gene lost 5 bases and the J gene lost 4 bases, with 9 bases spanning the gap. The CDR3 runs to 12 residues. The CDR3, as DNA: TGTGCCAGCAGTGGGACCAAGTACGAGCAGTACTTC. This translates into CASSGTKYEQYF.

This clonotype has just a few counts. The rearrangement uses TRBV20-1 and TRBJ2-3; maybe TRBD1 (5 bases). CDR1 is DFQATT, CDR2 SNEGSKA, per germline (reference sequence). Trimming removed 2 bases at V and 5 bases at J, with 11 bases between. The CDR3 runs 13 residues. CDR3 nucleotides: TGCAGTGCTAGATTCCAGGGCGGAGATACGCAGTATTTT. Its protein is CSARFQGGDTQYF.

This clonotype was seen a few times. The chain combines TRBV20-1 with TRBJ1-6; D is uncertain. Germline V gene sequence: CDR1 DFQATT, CDR2 SNEGSKA (reference sequence). The V and J ends lost 4 bases and 0 bases respectively, with 10 bases between them. This CDR3 comprises 15 residues. For the CDR3, the DNA is TGCAGTGCTAAAGGAATGAGCTCCTATAATTCACCCCTCCACTTT. Amino acid sequence: CSAKGMSSYNSPLHF.

As concerns this clonotype: With a much larger clone just one base away, this may be a read error. This rearrangement joins TRBV10-3 to TRBJ2-7; the match to TRBD2 covers 8 bases. The CDR3 contains 15 residues. Per germline, CDR1 ENHRY and CDR2 SYGVKD. CDR3 sequence: CDISESLGTSYEQYF. The CDR3 region has the DNA TGTGACATCAGTGAGTCGTTGGGGACTAGCTACGAGCAGTACTTC.

In its sample, this clonotype was seen a few times. This rearrangement joins TRBV12-3 or TRBV12-4 to TRBJ2-7; 9 bases agree with TRBD2. This CDR3 comprises 14 residues. After removal of 6 bases from V and 7 bases from J, the junction contained 10 bases not matched to a gene. The CDR3: CASRVFSGSEEQYF. The CDR3 DNA is TGTGCCAGCAGAGTTTTTAGCGGGAGTGAAGAGCAGTACTTC.

This clonotype was recorded many times. The genes are TRBV27 and TRBJ2-7; weak D call: TRBD1 (5 bases). V gave up 8 bases and J gave up 0 bases, with 11 bases separating them. Looked up from germline, CDR1 is MNHEY and CDR2 is SMNVEV (reference sequence). The CDR3 loop spans 13 amino acids. The CDR3 reads CASGDRNSYEQYF. The CDR3 region has the DNA TGTGCCAGCGGTGACAGAAACTCCTACGAGCAGTACTTC.

The V gene is TRBV9, the J gene TRBJ2-7, with TRBD2 identical over 8 bases. Germline CDR1 SGDLS, CDR2 YYNGEE. The length of the CDR3 is 14 residues. After removal of 0 bases from V and 6 bases from J, the junction contained 5 bases not matched to a gene. The CDR3, as DNA: TGTGCCAGCAGCGTAGGGGGACTAGGGAGCGAGCAGTACTTC. Protein sequence: CASSVGGLGSEQYF.

This clonotype was recorded a few times. V and J are TRBV7-8 and TRBJ2-1; 9 positions match TRBD2. This CDR3 comprises 16 residues. From germline, CDR1 is SGHVS and CDR2 FQNEAQ. Germline trimming cut 5 bases from V and 7 bases from J; bases unmatched to any gene: 12. In DNA, the CDR3 is TGTGCCAGCAGCGTACTAAAAATAGCGGGAGCGAATGAGCAGTTCTTC. Translation gives CASSVLKIAGANEQFF.

V is TRBV6-4 and J is TRBJ1-4, with 7 bases that match TRBD1. The CDR3 runs 15 residues. V was pared by 3 bases and J by 4 bases, with 5 bases of the junction left unmatched. Per the germline V gene, CDR1 is MRHNA and CDR2 is SNTAGT. The CDR3 sequence: CASSERGRFNEKLFF. The DNA of the CDR3 is TGTGCCAGCAGTGAGAGGGGGCGATTTAATGAAAAACTGTTTTTT.

In its sample, this clonotype was seen a few times. The chain carries TRBV28 and TRBJ2-7, with D possibly being TRBD2 (6 bases). The V end was cut by 4 bases, the J end by 4 bases, with 14 bases between. The CDR3 length is 14 residues. In germline, CDR1 is MDHEN, CDR2 SYDVKM. The CDR3 DNA sequence: TGTGCCAGCAGTTCGACTGGGGGAGGATACGAGCAGTACTTC. It yields the protein CASSSTGGGYEQYF.

The J gene is TRBJ1-2, the V gene TRBV6-6; TRBD1 matches at 9 bases. The CDR3 has 14 residues. V shed 6 bases and J 3 bases; nucleotides not matched to a gene: 5. Germline V gene sequence: CDR1 MNHNY, CDR2 SVGAGI (reference sequence). DNA for the CDR3: TGTGCCAGCAGGGACGGGACAGGGTACTATGGCTACACCTTC. Translated, it gives CASRDGTGYYGYTF.

The chain employs TRBV12-3 or TRBV12-4 and TRBJ1-2; TRBD1 might be the D (5 bases). Deletions cut 7 bases from V and 2 bases from J, with 14 bases between. This CDR3 spans 14 amino acids. The chain's CDR3 is CASTGSGHNYGYTF. The CDR3 bases are TGTGCCAGCACCGGGTCAGGGCACAACTATGGCTACACCTTC.

The V gene is TRBV21-1, the J gene TRBJ2-7; the DNA was not used to check the table's D call, TRBD2. TRBV21-1 constitutes a pseudogene. This CDR3 is built from 15 residues. CDR3 region: CASSKGQGTGRKQYF. The CDR3 DNA reads as TGTGCCAGCAGCAAAGGACAAGGGACTGGTAGAAAGCAGTACTTC.

This clonotype was seen more than once but under ten times. This chain connects TRBV4-1 to TRBJ2-2; no clear D. Germline lookup yields CDR1 MGHRA and CDR2 YSYEKL. Trimming cost V 0 bases and J 4 bases, with 6 bases left between them. The CDR3 spans 14 residues. CDR3 coding DNA: TGCGCCAGCAGCCAAGATTTTGGCACCGGGGAGCTGTTTTTT. Its protein is CASSQDFGTGELFF.

The table lists this clonotype with many counts. V usage is TRBV4-3 and J usage is TRBJ2-5; 7 positions agree with TRBD2. The CDR3 covers 17 residues. V gave up 0 bases and J gave up 4 bases; unmatched junction bases: 11. CDR1 and CDR2 (germline): LGHNA, YSLEER. This chain's CDR3 is CASSQDLAGVRVETQYF. DNA of the CDR3: TGCGCCAGCAGCCAAGATCTGGCGGGAGTGAGGGTAGAGACCCAGTACTTC.

This clonotype has just a few counts. The chain couples TRBV7-8 to TRBJ1-5; tentative D call: TRBD1 (5 bases). Trimming took 0 bases from V and 5 from J, leaving 11 bases between them. The CDR3 runs 15 residues. CDR1 SGHVS and CDR2 FQNEAQ come from the germline V gene. The CDR3 DNA reads TGTGCCAGCAGCTTAGCGGGGGGGTCCTATCAGCCCCAGCATTTT. Translation: CASSLAGGSYQPQHF. Full variable domain (remainder filled in from reference TRBV7-8 and TRBJ1-5): GAGVSQSPRYKVAKRGQDVALRCDPISGHVSLFWYQQALGQGPEFLTYFQNEAQLDKSGLPSDRFFAERPEGSVSTLKIQRTQQEDSAVYLCASSLAGGSYQPQHFGDGTRLSIL.

The V gene is TRBV20-1, the J gene TRBJ1-4; 10 nucleotides agree with TRBD1. V lost 6 bases, J lost 5 bases, and 3 bases stayed unmatched. Germline loops: CDR1 DFQATT, CDR2 SNEGSKA (reference sequence). The CDR3 loop spans 13 amino acids. The CDR3 bases are TGCAGTGCCCCGGACAGGGGGAATGAAAAACTGTTTTTT. This gives the protein CSAPDRGNEKLFF.

This CDR3 reads CASSSGQGGPGTQHF. As DNA, the CDR3 is TGTGCCAGCAGCTCGGGACAGGGGGGACCGGGGACCCAGCATTTT. The chain couples TRBV5-6 to TRBJ1-5; TRBD1 matches 11 bases. The CDR3 consists of 15 residues. V lost 3 bases to trimming and J lost 11 bases; unmatched junction nucleotides: 10. Germline V gene lookup returns CDR1 SGHDT and CDR2 YYEEEE.